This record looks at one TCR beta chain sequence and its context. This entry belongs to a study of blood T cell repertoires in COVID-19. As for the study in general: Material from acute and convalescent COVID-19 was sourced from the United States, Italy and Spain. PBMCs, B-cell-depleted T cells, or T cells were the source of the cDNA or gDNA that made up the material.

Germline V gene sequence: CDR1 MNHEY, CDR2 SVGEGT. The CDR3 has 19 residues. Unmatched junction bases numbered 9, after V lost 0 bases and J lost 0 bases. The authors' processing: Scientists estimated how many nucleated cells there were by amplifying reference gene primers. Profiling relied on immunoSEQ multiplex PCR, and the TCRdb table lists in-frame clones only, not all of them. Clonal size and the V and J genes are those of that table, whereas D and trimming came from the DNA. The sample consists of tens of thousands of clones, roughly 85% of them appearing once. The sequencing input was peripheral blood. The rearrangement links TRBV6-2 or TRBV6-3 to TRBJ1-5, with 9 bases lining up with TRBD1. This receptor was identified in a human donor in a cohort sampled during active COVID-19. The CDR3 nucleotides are TGTGCCAGCAGTTACTCGCCGGACAGGGGACCCAATAGCAATCAGCCCCAGCATTTT. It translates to CASSYSPDRGPNSNQPQHF.